This TCR beta chain was retrieved from a study of cytomegalovirus exposure and HLA in healthy donors. General study points: Reportedly, cytomegalovirus status was diagnosed with high sensitivity and specificity.

Regarding this clone: Its antigen is undetermined.

V lost 5 bases, J lost 5 bases, and 15 bases lay in between. The CDR3 is 15 amino acids. The PCR was carried out with 60 Vbeta primers and 13 Jbeta primers. Per the authors' pipeline: Roughly 83 million unique TCR beta chains, roughly 11 million of them shared, were counted by a later analysis. The repertoire was sequenced with immunoSEQ multiplex PCR; TCRdb's copy has only in-frame clones and lacks some. V, J and clone size reflect that table, while D and trimming were determined from the DNA. The data show roughly 100,000 clones, over 60% seen once. Sequencing was performed on PBMCs. The receptor's source is a man between 35 and 55 years old in good health and CMV-seropositive. V and J are TRBV23-1 and TRBJ2-2; possible D gene TRBD2, 6 bases. TRBV23-1 is assigned to the ORF class and has an uncertain function. CDR3 bases: TGCGCCAGCAGTTCCAAGGCGGGGATAACCGGGGAGCTGTTTTTT. Encoded protein: CASSSKAGITGELFF.